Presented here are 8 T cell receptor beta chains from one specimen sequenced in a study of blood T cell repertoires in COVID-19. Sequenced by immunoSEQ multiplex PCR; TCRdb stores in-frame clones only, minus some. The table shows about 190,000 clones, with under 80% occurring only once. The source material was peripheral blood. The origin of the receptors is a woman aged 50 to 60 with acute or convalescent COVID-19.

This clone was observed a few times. CDR3 region: CASSNRPGYEQYF. CDR3 nucleotide sequence: TGTGCCAGCAGCAACAGGCCGGGCTACGAGCAGTACTTC. The V gene is TRBV7-2, the J gene TRBJ2-7, with a weak D call TRBD1 (5 bases). The CDR3 contains 13 residues. The V gene's germline CDR1 is SGHTA and CDR2 FQGNSA. V lost 5 bases, J lost 3 bases, and 11 bases lay in between.

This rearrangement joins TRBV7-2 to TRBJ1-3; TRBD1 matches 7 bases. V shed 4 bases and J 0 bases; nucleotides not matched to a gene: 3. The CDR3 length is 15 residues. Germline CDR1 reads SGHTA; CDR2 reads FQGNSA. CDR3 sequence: CASSSTGASGNTIYF. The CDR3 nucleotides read TGTGCCAGCAGCTCTACAGGGGCCTCTGGAAACACCATATATTTT.

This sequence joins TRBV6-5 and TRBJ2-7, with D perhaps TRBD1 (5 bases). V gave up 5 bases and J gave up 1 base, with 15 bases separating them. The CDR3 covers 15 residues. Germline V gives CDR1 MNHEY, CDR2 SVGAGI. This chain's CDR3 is CASSPGRALSYEQYF. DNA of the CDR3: TGTGCCAGCAGTCCAGGCAGGGCCCTATCCTACGAGCAGTACTTC.

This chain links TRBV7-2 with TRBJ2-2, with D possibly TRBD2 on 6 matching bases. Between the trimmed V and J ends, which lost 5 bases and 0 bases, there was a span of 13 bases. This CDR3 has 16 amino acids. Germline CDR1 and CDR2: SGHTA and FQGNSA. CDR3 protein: CASSRDPGANTGELFF. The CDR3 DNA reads TGTGCCAGCAGCCGGGATCCGGGGGCGAACACCGGGGAGCTGTTTTTT.

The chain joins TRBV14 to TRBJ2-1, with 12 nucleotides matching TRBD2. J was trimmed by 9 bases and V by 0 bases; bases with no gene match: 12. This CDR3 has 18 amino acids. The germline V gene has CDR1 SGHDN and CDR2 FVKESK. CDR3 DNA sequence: TGTGCCAGCAGCCAAGATCTTCGACTAGCGGGAGATCTAGGTGAGCAGTTCTTC. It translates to CASSQDLRLAGDLGEQFF. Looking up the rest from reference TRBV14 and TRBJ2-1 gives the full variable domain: EAGVTQFPSHSVIEKGQTVTLRCDPISGHDNLYWYRRVMGKEIKFLLHFVKESKQDESGMPNNRFLAERTGGTYSTLKVQPAELEDSGVYFCASSQDLRLAGDLGEQFFGPGTRLTVL.

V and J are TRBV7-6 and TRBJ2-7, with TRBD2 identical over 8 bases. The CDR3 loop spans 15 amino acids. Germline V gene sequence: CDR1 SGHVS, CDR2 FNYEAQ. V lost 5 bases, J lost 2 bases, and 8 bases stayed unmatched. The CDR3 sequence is CASSLTPGGAYEQYF. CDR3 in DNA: TGTGCCAGCAGCCTAACCCCCGGGGGGGCCTACGAGCAGTACTTC.

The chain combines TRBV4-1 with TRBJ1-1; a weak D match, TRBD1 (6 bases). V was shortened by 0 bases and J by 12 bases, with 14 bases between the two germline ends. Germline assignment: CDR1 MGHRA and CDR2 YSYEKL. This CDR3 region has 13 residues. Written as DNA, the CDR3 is TGCGCCAGCAGCCAAGATTCGAGGGACACAACTTTCTTT. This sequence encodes CASSQDSRDTTFF.

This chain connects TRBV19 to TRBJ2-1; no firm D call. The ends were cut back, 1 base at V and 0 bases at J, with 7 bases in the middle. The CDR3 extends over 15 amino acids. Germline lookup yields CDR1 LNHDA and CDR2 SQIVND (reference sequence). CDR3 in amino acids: CASSIGLSSYNEQFF. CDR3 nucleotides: TGTGCCAGTAGTATAGGTCTGAGCTCCTACAATGAGCAGTTCTTC.